This T cell receptor (beta chain) was profiled in a study of cytomegalovirus exposure and HLA in healthy donors. Of note for this clone: One end of the junction is discordant with germline, which a read error may explain.

In the PCR, 60 Vbeta and 13 Jbeta primers were used. Assay: immunoSEQ multiplex PCR; the TCRdb copy retains only in-frame clones and omits some. The table has hundreds of thousands of clones, less than 80% seen once; the top ten hold 0.22%. This CDR3 contains 15 residues. Germline V lookup: CDR1 SNHLY, CDR2 FYNNEI. This rearrangement joins TRBV2 to TRBJ2-7; 11 bases match TRBD2. This sequence originates from a girl aged 2 to 10 in good health and CMV-seronegative. Source material: PBMCs. The CDR3 coding sequence is TGTGCCAGCAGAGAAGTTAGCGGGAGGGCCATCGAGCAGTACTTC. It is translated as CASREVSGRAIEQYF. Full variable domain (missing parts from reference TRBV2 and TRBJ2-7): EPEVTQTPSHQVTQMGQEVILRCVPISNHLYFYWYRQILGQKVEFLVSFYNNEISEKSEIFDDQFSVERPDGSNFTLKIRSTKLEDSAMYFCASREVSGRAIEQYFGPGTRLTVT.